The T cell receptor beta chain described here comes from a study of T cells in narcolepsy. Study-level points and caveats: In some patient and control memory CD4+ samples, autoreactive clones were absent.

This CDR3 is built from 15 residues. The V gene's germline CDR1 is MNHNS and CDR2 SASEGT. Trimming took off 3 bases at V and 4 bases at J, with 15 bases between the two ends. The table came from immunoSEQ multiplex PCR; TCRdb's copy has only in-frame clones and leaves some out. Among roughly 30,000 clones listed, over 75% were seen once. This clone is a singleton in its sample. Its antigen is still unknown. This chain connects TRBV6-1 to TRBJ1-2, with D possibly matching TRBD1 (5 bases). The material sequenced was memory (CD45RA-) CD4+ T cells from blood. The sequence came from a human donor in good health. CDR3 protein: CASSEGLGTFYGYTF. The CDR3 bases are TGTGCCAGCAGTGAGGGCCTGGGGACCTTCTATGGCTACACCTTC.